One sample yielded the 9 T cell receptor beta chains listed below, sequenced in a study of blood T cell repertoires in COVID-19. Assay: immunoSEQ multiplex PCR; the TCRdb copy retains only in-frame clones and omits some. The sample shows some 250,000 clones, 81% of them seen only once. The source material was peripheral blood. Receptors originate from a woman of 80 years or more with acute or convalescent COVID-19.

This sequence joins TRBV5-1 and TRBJ2-1; D call uncertain. The ends were cut back, 4 bases at V and 9 bases at J, with 23 bases in the middle. The CDR3 is 16 residues long. CDR1 is SGHRS and CDR2 is YFSETQ in the germline V gene. CDR3 bases: TGCGCCAGCAGCAATGTAAGCTTCCTAGGCGTAGTTGAGCAGTTCTTC. This sequence encodes CASSNVSFLGVVEQFF.

This clone came up a few times. The chain links TRBV9 to TRBJ2-7; D is unclear. Germline V gives CDR1 SGDLS, CDR2 YYNGEE. The CDR3 covers 12 residues. With 3 bases removed from V and 4 bases from J, the gap between germline ends came to 8 bases. CDR3: CASSARHYEQYF. CDR3 nucleotide sequence: TGTGCCAGCAGCGCCCGACATTACGAGCAGTACTTC.

The rearrangement uses TRBV10-3 and TRBJ1-1; D unresolved. V lost 0 bases and J 0 bases, leaving 2 bases between the germline ends. Germline assignment: CDR1 ENHRY and CDR2 SYGVKD. The CDR3 covers 13 residues. CDR3 protein: CAISESLNTEAFF. CDR3 nucleotide sequence: TGTGCCATCAGTGAGTCCTTGAACACTGAAGCTTTCTTT.

The rearrangement joins TRBV7-3 to TRBJ1-2, with D possibly being TRBD1 (6 bases). Looked up from germline, CDR1 is SGHTA and CDR2 is FQGTGA. CDR3 length: 14 amino acids. V was pared by 5 bases and J by 6 bases, with 16 bases between. As DNA, the CDR3 is TGTGCCAGCAGCCTAGGGGGTTATTGGGATGGCTACACCTTC. Translating gives CASSLGGYWDGYTF.

The chain employs TRBV5-6 and TRBJ1-2; possible D gene TRBD1, 6 bases. The V and J ends lost 2 bases and 10 bases respectively, with 9 bases between them. CDR1 SGHDT and CDR2 YYEEEE come from the germline V gene. The CDR3 is 11 amino acids. The CDR3 reads CASSFRGAYTF. Written as DNA, the CDR3 is TGTGCCAGCAGCTTTCGGGGGGCCTACACCTTC.

Worth noting for this clone: An end of the junction does not agree with germline; a read error may underlie this. This chain uses TRBV25-1 with TRBJ2-7; D is perhaps TRBD2 (6 bases). Germline loops: CDR1 MGHDK, CDR2 SYGVNS. The CDR3 contains 14 residues. The CDR3 bases are TGTGCCAGCAGCGAATCCGGGGGCTCCTACGAGCAGTACTTC. Protein: CASSESGGSYEQYF.

The sample holds a few counts of this clone. The rearrangement joins TRBV19 to TRBJ1-4; possibly TRBD1 for D (6 bases). Germline CDR1 reads LNHDA; CDR2 reads SQIVND (reference sequence). The V end was cut by 5 bases, the J end by 8 bases, with 15 bases between. The CDR3 runs to 14 residues. CDR3 protein: CASSRGGLGEKLFF. For the CDR3, the DNA is TGTGCCAGTAGTCGGGGGGGGCTCGGGGAAAAACTGTTTTTT. The full variable domain, completed using reference TRBV19 and TRBJ1-4, is DGGITQSPKYLFRKEGQNVTLSCEQNLNHDAMYWYRQDPGQGLRLIYYSQIVNDFQKGDIAEGYSVSREKKESFPLTVTSAQKNPTAFYLCASSRGGLGEKLFFGSGTQLSVL.

This chain connects TRBV9 to TRBJ2-7; D is uncertain. The ends were cut back, 0 bases at V and 0 bases at J, with 13 bases in the middle. The CDR3 is 16 amino acids. In germline, CDR1 is SGDLS, CDR2 YYNGEE. As DNA, the CDR3 is TGTGCCAGCAGCGTAGGGCCCAGCGTGAACTCCTACGAGCAGTACTTC. Translated, it gives CASSVGPSVNSYEQYF. Drawing the rest from reference TRBV9 and TRBJ2-7, the complete variable domain is DSGVTQTPKHLITATGQRVTLRCSPRSGDLSVYWYQQSLDQGLQFLIQYYNGEERAKGNILERFSAQQFPDLHSELNLSSLELGDSALYFCASSVGPSVNSYEQYFGPGTRLTVT.

The V gene is TRBV24-1, the J gene TRBJ2-3, with a possible D match to TRBD1 (6 bases). CDR3 length: 14 amino acids. Germline V gene data show CDR1 as KGHDR and CDR2 as SFDVKD. Trimming pared 5 bases from V and 2 bases from J, leaving 10 bases between. This CDR3 is CATSVTGHTDTQYF. CDR3 DNA sequence: TGTGCCACCAGTGTCACAGGGCACACAGATACGCAGTATTTT.